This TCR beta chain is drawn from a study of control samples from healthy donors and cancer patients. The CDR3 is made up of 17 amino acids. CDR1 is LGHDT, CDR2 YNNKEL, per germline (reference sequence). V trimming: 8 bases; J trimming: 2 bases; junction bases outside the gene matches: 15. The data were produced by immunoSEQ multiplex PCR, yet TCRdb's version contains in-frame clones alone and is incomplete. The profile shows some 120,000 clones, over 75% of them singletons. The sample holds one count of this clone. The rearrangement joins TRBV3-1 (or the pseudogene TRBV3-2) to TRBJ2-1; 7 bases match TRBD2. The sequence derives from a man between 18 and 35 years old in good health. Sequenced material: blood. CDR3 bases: TGTGCCAGCGCCTCTCCGGGCGGGAGTAGGACCTACAATGAGCAGTTCTTC. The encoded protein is CASASPGGSRTYNEQFF.